Listed here is a single TCR beta chain. Both 60 Vbeta primers and 13 Jbeta primers went into the PCR. Assay: immunoSEQ multiplex PCR; the TCRdb copy retains only in-frame clones and omits some. The sample holds around 110,000 clones, 65% to 80% seen once. This sample was taken from a study of cytomegalovirus exposure and HLA in healthy donors. Study-level background: About 77 million unique TCRs from HLA-typed donors made up an early data release. Most donors, roughly 84% of approximately 400 genotyped, fell in the Caucasian-associated ancestry cluster.

CDR1 is SGHNT, CDR2 YYREEE, per germline (reference sequence). The V gene end was trimmed by 2 bases and the J gene end by 7 bases; junction bases not matched to a gene: 7. The CDR3 contains 15 residues. V usage is TRBV5-4 and J usage is TRBJ2-4, with 9 bases aligning to TRBD1. The specimen sequenced was PBMCs. The sequence was collected from a male donor in good health and CMV-seronegative. The chain's CDR3 is CASSFKQGAGNIQYF. The CDR3 DNA reads TGTGCCAGCAGCTTCAAACAGGGGGCAGGGAACATTCAGTACTTC.